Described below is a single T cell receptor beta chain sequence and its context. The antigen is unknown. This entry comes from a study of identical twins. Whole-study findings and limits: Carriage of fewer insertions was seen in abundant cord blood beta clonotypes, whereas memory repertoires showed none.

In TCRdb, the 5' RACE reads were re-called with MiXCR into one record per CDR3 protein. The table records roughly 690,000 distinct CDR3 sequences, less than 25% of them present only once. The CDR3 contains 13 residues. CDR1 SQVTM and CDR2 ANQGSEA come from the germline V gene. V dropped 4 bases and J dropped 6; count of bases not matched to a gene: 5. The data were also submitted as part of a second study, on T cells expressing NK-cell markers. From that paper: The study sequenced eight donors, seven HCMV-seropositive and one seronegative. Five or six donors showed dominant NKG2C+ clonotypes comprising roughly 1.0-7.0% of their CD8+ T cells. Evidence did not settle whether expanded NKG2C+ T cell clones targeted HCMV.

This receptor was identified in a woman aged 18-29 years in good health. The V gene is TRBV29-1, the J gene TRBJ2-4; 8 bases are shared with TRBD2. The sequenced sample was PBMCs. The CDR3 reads CSVAGGGGNIQYF. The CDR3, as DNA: TGCAGCGTTGCCGGGGGGGGTGGAAACATTCAGTACTTC. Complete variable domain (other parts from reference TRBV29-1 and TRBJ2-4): SAVISQKPSRDICQRGTSLTIQCQVDSQVTMMFWYRQQPGQSLTLIATANQGSEATYESGFVIDKFPISRPNLTFSTLTVSNMSPEDSSIYLCSVAGGGGNIQYFGAGTRLSVL.